The next 26 T cell receptor beta chains were all read from a single sample in a study of blood T cell repertoires in COVID-19. The data were produced by immunoSEQ multiplex PCR, yet TCRdb's version contains in-frame clones alone and is incomplete. The sample has under 350,000 clones, around 90% seen once; the top ten hold 2.6%. The source material was PBMCs or T cells enriched from blood (not recorded which). These receptors were collected from a man between 60 and 75 years old who had recovered from COVID-19.

The rearrangement uses TRBV5-5 and TRBJ2-1; the D gene is possibly TRBD1 (5 bases). Trimming removed 2 bases at V and 7 bases at J, with 10 bases between. CDR3 length: 13 amino acids. CDR1 and CDR2 (germline): SGHKS, YYEKEE (reference sequence). The CDR3 spells CASSFLGRNEQFF. CDR3 sequence (DNA): TGTGCCAGCAGCTTTTTGGGGCGGAATGAGCAGTTCTTC.

The V call is TRBV5-5, the J call TRBJ2-1; D is ambiguous. Germline lookup yields CDR1 SGHKS and CDR2 YYEKEE (reference sequence). The CDR3 sequence is 12 residues long. Trimming took 3 bases from V and 6 from J, leaving 7 bases between them. CDR3 residues: CASSYYGNEQFF. The CDR3 nucleotides are TGTGCCAGCAGCTATTACGGCAATGAGCAGTTCTTC.

The rearrangement uses TRBV10-3 and TRBJ1-1; 8 bases map to TRBD1. The CDR3 totals 15 residues. Germline V gene lookup returns CDR1 ENHRY and CDR2 SYGVKD. The ends lost 4 bases at V and 0 bases at J; junction bases unmatched: 4. The CDR3 is CAISGGTGMNTEAFF. As DNA, the CDR3 is TGTGCCATCAGTGGTGGGACAGGTATGAACACTGAAGCTTTCTTT.

The V and J genes are TRBV4-1 and TRBJ2-1, with 11 nucleotides matching TRBD2. V was clipped by 0 bases and J by 6 bases; unmatched bases: 10. The CDR3 runs to 18 residues. The germline V gene has CDR1 MGHRA and CDR2 YSYEKL. The chain's CDR3 is CASSQEWETSGVGNEQFF. In DNA form, the CDR3 reads TGCGCCAGCAGCCAAGAATGGGAGACTAGCGGGGTTGGCAATGAGCAGTTCTTC.

The chain has TRBV20-1 and TRBJ2-5; a possible D gene is TRBD2 (5 bases). The CDR3 extends over 13 amino acids. Trimming took off 3 bases at V and 2 bases at J, with 10 bases between the two ends. Germline CDR1 reads DFQATT; CDR2 reads SNEGSKA (reference sequence). The CDR3 coding sequence is TGCAGTGCTAGTATTCCGGGGCAAGAGACCCAGTACTTC. Protein product: CSASIPGQETQYF.

The CDR3 region is CASSPEGPSYGYTF. As DNA, the CDR3 is TGCGCCAGCAGCCCGGAGGGGCCCTCTTATGGCTACACCTTC. The V and J genes are TRBV5-1 and TRBJ1-2, with D possibly being TRBD1 (5 bases). CDR1 and CDR2 from the germline V gene are SGHRS and YFSETQ. V dropped 4 bases and J dropped 5 bases, with 15 bases sitting between them. The CDR3 contains 14 residues.

This clone was seen a single time. The chain has TRBV5-1 and TRBJ2-7, with 10 bases aligning to TRBD2. From germline, CDR1 is SGHRS and CDR2 YFSETQ. Trimming removed 0 bases from V and 2 bases from J; junction bases left unmatched: 8. The CDR3 extends over 17 amino acids. The CDR3 loop is CASSLAVAGGIPYEQYF. CDR3 in DNA: TGCGCCAGCAGCTTGGCCGTAGCGGGAGGAATACCCTACGAGCAGTACTTC.

The rearrangement uses TRBV7-9 and TRBJ2-7, with 8 bases lining up with TRBD1. The CDR3 is 19 amino acids. From germline, CDR1 is SEHNR and CDR2 FQNEAQ (reference sequence). The V segment lost 0 bases and the J segment 3 bases; nucleotides outside the gene matches: 16. CDR3 region: CASSLASGGLNNRLYEQYF. The CDR3 bases are TGTGCCAGCAGCTTAGCGTCAGGGGGCCTTAATAACCGTCTCTACGAGCAGTACTTC. Full variable domain (rest looked up from reference TRBV7-9 and TRBJ2-7): DTGVSQNPRHKITKRGQNVTFRCDPISEHNRLYWYRQTLGQGPEFLTYFQNEAQLEKSRLLSDRFSAERPKGSFSTLEIQRTEQGDSAMYLCASSLASGGLNNRLYEQYFGPGTRLTVT.

J is TRBJ2-3 and V is TRBV11-3; 11 bases match TRBD2. Germline values: CDR1 SGHNT, CDR2 YENEEA. Trimming cost V 5 bases and J 4 bases; bases outside gene matches: 20. The CDR3 is 20 residues long. The CDR3 spells CASSTALTRLAGRFADTQYF. The CDR3 DNA is TGTGCCAGCAGCACAGCCCTAACGAGACTAGCGGGAAGGTTTGCAGATACGCAGTATTTT.

The rearrangement links TRBV19 to TRBJ1-3, with no clear D. Trimming took 3 bases from V and 0 from J, leaving 12 bases between them. Germline V gene sequence: CDR1 LNHDA, CDR2 SQIVND (reference sequence). The CDR3 sequence is 16 residues long. The CDR3 loop is CASSIVSSSSGNTIYF. For the CDR3, the DNA is TGTGCCAGTAGTATCGTCAGTTCCAGCTCTGGAAACACCATATATTTT.

The chain has TRBV6-5 and TRBJ2-7, with 11 bases lining up with TRBD2. V lost 2 bases, J lost 0 bases, and 0 bases stayed unmatched. CDR1 and CDR2 from the germline V gene are MNHEY and SVGAGI. The CDR3 is made up of 15 amino acids. The CDR3 sequence: CASSYLAGGSYEQYF. CDR3 bases: TGTGCCAGCAGTTACCTAGCGGGAGGCTCCTACGAGCAGTACTTC.

This sequence joins TRBV9 and TRBJ2-3, with D possibly being TRBD2 (5 bases). CDR1 and CDR2 from the germline V gene are SGDLS and YYNGEE. This CDR3 region has 14 residues. Trimming left V 3 bases short and J 0 bases short, with 8 bases between. The DNA of the CDR3 is TGTGCCAGCAGCGGCCCGGGGAGCACAGATACGCAGTATTTT. Protein product: CASSGPGSTDTQYF.

J is TRBJ2-3 and V is TRBV5-1; 11 nucleotides line up with TRBD2. This CDR3 contains 14 residues. The ends lost 4 bases at V and 3 bases at J; junction bases unmatched: 1. In germline, CDR1 is SGHRS, CDR2 YFSETQ. The CDR3 region has the DNA TGCGCCAGCAGCACTAGCGGGGGTACAGATACGCAGTATTTT. Translation gives CASSTSGGTDTQYF. Full variable domain (outside the CDR3, taken from reference TRBV5-1 and TRBJ2-3): KAGVTQTPRYLIKTRGQQVTLSCSPISGHRSVSWYQQTPGQGLQFLFEYFSETQRNKGNFPGRFSGRQFSNSRSEMNVSTLELGDSALYLCASSTSGGTDTQYFGPGTRLTVL.

The chain is built from TRBV28 and TRBJ2-7, with TRBD2 as a possible D gene (5 bases). CDR3 length: 13 residues. Between the trimmed V and J ends, which lost 3 bases and 6 bases, there was a span of 12 bases. Germline CDR1 MDHEN, CDR2 SYDVKM. CDR3: CASSLVQAGEQYF. CDR3 DNA: TGTGCCAGCAGTTTGGTCCAGGCGGGCGAGCAGTACTTC.

This chain connects TRBV7-9 to TRBJ2-1; 11 nucleotides align to TRBD2. V shed 1 base and J 3 bases; nucleotides not matched to a gene: 5. Germline V lookup: CDR1 SEHNR, CDR2 FQNEAQ (reference sequence). CDR3 size: 17 residues. In nucleotides, the CDR3 is TGTGCCAGCAGCTTAGAGACTAGCGGGGAAATCTACAATGAGCAGTTCTTC. Translating gives CASSLETSGEIYNEQFF.

The chain couples TRBV18 to TRBJ2-7; 10 bases align to TRBD2. Germline CDR1 and CDR2: KGHSH and LQKENI. This CDR3 contains 20 residues. The junction had 23 bases not matched to a gene; V was cut back by 5 bases and J by 4 bases. DNA of the CDR3: TGTGCCAGCTCATCCCCTCGGGGTAGCGGGAGGCCAATGACAGAATACGAGCAGTACTTC. It encodes CASSSPRGSGRPMTEYEQYF.

The V and J genes are TRBV7-9 and TRBJ2-1; no firm D call. The germline V and J ends were trimmed by 0 bases and 0 bases, with 9 bases remaining between them. The germline V gene has CDR1 SEHNR and CDR2 FQNEAQ (reference sequence). The CDR3 runs to 16 residues. In nucleotides, the CDR3 is TGTGCCAGCAGCTTAGCGCTCGGAGACTCCTACAATGAGCAGTTCTTC. Amino acids: CASSLALGDSYNEQFF.

The chain's CDR3 is CASSLGPGANYGYTF. In DNA form, the CDR3 reads TGTGCCAGCAGCCTAGGGCCTGGGGCCAACTATGGCTACACCTTC. V is TRBV11-2 and J is TRBJ1-2; D possibly corresponds to TRBD1 (5 bases). Trimming removed 5 bases from V and 2 bases from J, with 15 bases in between. Looked up from germline, CDR1 is SGHAT and CDR2 is FQNNGV. This CDR3 region has 15 residues.

This chain joins TRBV4-1 and TRBJ2-7; 7 nucleotides agree with TRBD2. V trimming: 1 base; J trimming: 3 bases; junction bases outside the gene matches: 3. CDR1 and CDR2 (germline): MGHRA, YSYEKL. The CDR3 has 14 residues. The CDR3 loop reads CASSQAGGFYEQYF. CDR3 coding DNA: TGCGCCAGCAGCCAAGCGGGGGGTTTCTACGAGCAGTACTTC.

The rearrangement uses TRBV5-1 and TRBJ2-7; 14 nucleotides match TRBD2. Germline CDR1 and CDR2: SGHRS and YFSETQ. Germline trimming cut 0 bases from V and 3 bases from J; bases unmatched to any gene: 14. CDR3 length equals 20 residues. CDR3 loop: CASSLAAAEDGTSGSYEQYF. The CDR3 region has the DNA TGCGCCAGCAGCTTGGCGGCGGCCGAAGATGGGACTAGCGGGAGCTACGAGCAGTACTTC.

V and J are TRBV5-8 and TRBJ1-3; D may be TRBD1 (5 bases). The V end lost 4 bases, the J end lost 0 bases, and 11 bases lay between the germline ends. The CDR3 spans 15 residues. Looked up from germline, CDR1 is SGHTS and CDR2 is YDEGEE. CDR3 coding DNA: TGTGCCAGCAGCGGGCGGGGGAGCTCTGGAAACACCATATATTTT. Protein: CASSGRGSSGNTIYF. Full variable domain (rest looked up from reference TRBV5-8 and TRBJ1-3): EAGVTQSPTHLIKTRGQQATLRCSPISGHTSVYWYQQALGLGLQFLLWYDEGEERNRGNFPPRFSGRQFPNYSSELNVNALELEDSALYLCASSGRGSSGNTIYFGEGSWLTVV.

This chain joins TRBV21-1 and TRBJ2-3; the table gives TRBD2 as D, unverified against the DNA. TRBV21-1 is designated a pseudogene. The CDR3 extends over 14 amino acids. The CDR3 reads CASSMGEFTDTQYF. The CDR3 nucleotides read TGTGCCAGCAGCATGGGAGAATTCACAGATACGCAGTATTTT.

This clone was observed a single time. The CDR3 loop is CASSQVPPGTSGRLTDTQYF. For the CDR3, the DNA is TGCGCCAGCAGCCAAGTCCCCCCCGGGACTAGCGGGAGGCTGACAGATACGCAGTATTTT. The chain uses TRBV4-1 and TRBJ2-3; TRBD2 agrees at 15 bases. Germline assignment: CDR1 MGHRA and CDR2 YSYEKL. The V segment lost 1 base and the J segment 3 bases; nucleotides outside the gene matches: 11. This CDR3 has 20 residues.

The V call is TRBV29-1, the J call TRBJ1-4; 7 bases fit TRBD1. The CDR3 has 14 amino acids. Germline V gene sequence: CDR1 SQVTM, CDR2 ANQGSEA. The V and J ends lost 3 bases and 10 bases, in that order; junction bases with no gene match: 11. The DNA for the CDR3 is TGCAGCGTTGAGGTACAGGGGATATTAGGAAAACTGTTTTTT. Protein: CSVEVQGILGKLFF.

The rearrangement links TRBV9 to TRBJ2-2; maybe TRBD1 (6 bases). The CDR3 extends over 15 amino acids. Trimming took off 3 bases at V and 1 base at J, with 10 bases between the two ends. CDR1 and CDR2 (germline): SGDLS, YYNGEE. CDR3 sequence: CASSAQGQNTGELFF. The CDR3 DNA sequence: TGTGCCAGCAGCGCGCAGGGGCAGAACACCGGGGAGCTGTTTTTT.

The rearrangement joins TRBV21-1 to TRBJ2-7; the DNA was not used to check the table's D call, TRBD2. TRBV21-1 is tagged as a pseudogene. The CDR3 is 11 amino acids. The CDR3 DNA reads as TGTGCCAGCATCCTTAGCATCGAGCAGTACTTC. Its protein product is CASILSIEQYF.